This TCR beta chain was obtained from a study of T-cell reconstitution after alpha-beta-depleted transplantation in children. This clonotype was observed a handful of times. Unique molecular identifiers tagged the TCRbeta library. TCRdb used MiXCR to reprocess the PCR reads, holding one entry per CDR3 protein. The sample holds 500,000 to 600,000 distinct CDR3 sequences; approximately 32% are singletons and the top ten take approximately 2.3%. The J segment lost 4 bases and the V segment lost 7 bases, leaving 4 bases of the junction unmatched. The length of the CDR3 is 13 residues. CDR1 is SGHTA, CDR2 FQGNSA, per germline.

The TCR originated in a human donor who donated a stem cell graft to a child with aplastic anemia. V usage is TRBV7-2 and J usage is TRBJ1-5; 7 bases are a match to TRBD1. The input for sequencing was PBMCs from the stem cell graft donor, taken from the stem cell graft. DNA for the CDR3: TGTGCCAGCACCCAGACAGGGAATCAGCCCCAGCATTTT. Its protein product is CASTQTGNQPQHF.